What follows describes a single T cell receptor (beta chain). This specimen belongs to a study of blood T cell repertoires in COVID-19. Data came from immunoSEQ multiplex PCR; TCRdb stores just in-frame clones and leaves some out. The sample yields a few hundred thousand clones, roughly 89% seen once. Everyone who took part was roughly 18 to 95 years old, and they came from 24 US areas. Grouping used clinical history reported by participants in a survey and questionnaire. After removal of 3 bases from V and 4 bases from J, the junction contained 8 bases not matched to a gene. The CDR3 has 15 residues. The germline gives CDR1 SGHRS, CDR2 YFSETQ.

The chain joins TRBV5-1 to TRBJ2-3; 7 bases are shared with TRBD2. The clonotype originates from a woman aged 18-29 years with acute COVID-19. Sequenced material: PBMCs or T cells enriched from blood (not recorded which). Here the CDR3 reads CASSSKAGVPDTQYF. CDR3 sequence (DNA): TGCGCCAGCAGCTCGAAGGCGGGAGTCCCAGATACGCAGTATTTT.